This T cell receptor beta chain derives from a study of beta chain features in type 1 diabetes. Broader study findings: Any PCR bias toward short templates would affect both groups alike.

The entirety of the isolated RNA underwent reverse transcription, so expressed TCRB transcripts were sequenced. The method was immunoSEQ multiplex PCR; TCRdb's version includes in-frame clones alone and lacks a portion of them. The sample consists of about 620,000 clones, roughly a sixth of them appearing once. In its sample, this clone was seen a few times. Its cognate antigen is unknown. The CDR3 runs to 14 residues. Germline assignment: CDR1 SGHRS and CDR2 YFSETQ. Deletions cut 0 bases from V and 6 bases from J, with 10 bases between. The receptor was derived from a man aged 18 to 30 in good health. Sequences were obtained from naive CD4+ T cells from blood. The chain employs TRBV5-1 and TRBJ2-4; unclear D gene. The CDR3 protein is CASSLEGLGNIQYF. The CDR3 coding sequence is TGCGCCAGCAGCTTGGAAGGGTTGGGAAACATTCAGTACTTC.